The 13 T cell receptor beta chains reported below all come from one sample, sequenced in a study of T cells after yellow fever vaccination. MiXCR, applied by TCRdb to the 5' RACE reads, yields one record per CDR3 protein. The table lists 25,000 to 30,000 distinct CDR3 sequences, about 5% of them singletons. The sample in question was CD8+ T cells sorted from PBMCs, obtained 10 days after the yellow fever booster vaccination. The origin of the receptors is a man aged 25 to 40 who received the YFV17D yellow fever vaccine.

This clonotype was detected ten times or more. The junction departs from germline at one end; a sequencing error may be responsible. This chain links TRBV29-1 with TRBJ2-3; 11 bases match TRBD2. The CDR3 runs 15 residues. From germline, CDR1 is SQVTM and CDR2 ANQGSEA. This CDR3 is CSAEPSGRYTDTQYF. The CDR3 nucleotides are TGCAGCGCTGAACCTAGCGGGAGGTACACAGATACGCAGTATTTT.

By its share, this clonotype is large (0.1 to 1%). The chain recombines TRBV5-1 with TRBJ2-1; 7 bases fit TRBD2. The CDR3 has 17 amino acids. With 4 bases clipped from V and 8 bases from J, the junction kept 18 bases outside the gene matches. Germline V CDR1 and CDR2: SGHRS, YFSETQ. The DNA for the CDR3 is TGCGCCAGCAGCCTAGAGACTAGCTCATATCTTAGGGATGAGCAGTTCTTC. It is translated as CASSLETSSYLRDEQFF.

This clonotype was counted many times. J is TRBJ2-7 and V is TRBV5-1, with D perhaps TRBD1 (6 bases). The CDR3 consists of 13 residues. V was trimmed by 0 bases and J by 6 bases, leaving 10 bases between them. Germline CDR1 SGHRS, CDR2 YFSETQ. CDR3 in DNA: TGCGCCAGCAGCTTGGGACAGGTCGTCGAGCAGTACTTC. This translates into CASSLGQVVEQYF.

This clonotype was picked up a small number of times. The rearrangement links TRBV29-1 to TRBJ2-2; D gene uncertain. V shed 5 bases and J shed 6 bases, with 7 bases lying between them. CDR3 length: 11 residues. The germline CDR1 and CDR2 sequences are SQVTM and ANQGSEA. The CDR3 DNA follows: TGCAGCGTTCCGGACGCCGGGGAGCTGTTTTTT. Protein: CSVPDAGELFF.

The sample holds many counts of this clonotype. The chain is built from TRBV6-2 or TRBV6-3 and TRBJ2-1, with D possibly called TRBD1 or TRBD2 (5 bases each). V shed 7 bases and J shed 8 bases, with 24 bases lying between them. This CDR3 comprises 16 residues. From germline, CDR1 is MNHEY and CDR2 SVGEGT. CDR3 sequence (DNA): TGTGCCAGCACGTTGGGACCAGAGAATGACAAGGATGAGCAGTTCTTC. Encoded protein: CASTLGPENDKDEQFF.

This clonotype showed up many times. The chain combines TRBV29-1 with TRBJ2-7; D ambiguous. The CDR3 contains 12 residues. Germline CDR1 SQVTM, CDR2 ANQGSEA. The CDR3 DNA is TGCAGTGGTATCAGCATCTCCTACGAGCAGTACTTC. This sequence encodes CSGISISYEQYF.

Ten or more counts support this clonotype. The V gene is TRBV7-9, the J gene TRBJ2-3, with D possibly being TRBD2 (6 bases). CDR1 is SEHNR and CDR2 is FQNEAQ in the germline V gene (reference sequence). V was clipped by 3 bases and J by 4 bases, with 8 bases between them. The CDR3 loop spans 13 amino acids. CDR3 coding DNA: TGTGCCAGCAGCTTTCCGGGGGCAGATACGCAGTATTTT. Amino acid sequence: CASSFPGADTQYF.

This clonotype was found many times. This rearrangement joins TRBV23-1 to TRBJ2-4, with a weak D call TRBD2 (5 bases). TRBV23-1 is treated as an ORF (open reading frame) with a function not yet certain. Trimming removed 10 bases from V and 9 bases from J, with 25 bases in between. The CDR3 has 15 amino acids. The CDR3 bases are TGCGCCACTTGGAGGAGTGGGGTGGAAATCGGCATTCAGTACTTC. Residues: CATWRSGVEIGIQYF.

This clonotype was recorded at least ten times. The CDR3 DNA reads as TGCAGTGCTCCGGGATGGACCTACGAGCAGTACTTC. This sequence encodes CSAPGWTYEQYF. The chain recombines TRBV20-1 with TRBJ2-7; TRBD2 might be the D (5 bases). This CDR3 is 12 amino acids long. Germline V lookup: CDR1 DFQATT, CDR2 SNEGSKA (reference sequence). Trimming removed 5 bases from V and 2 bases from J, with 10 bases in between.

This clonotype was found many times. CDR3 DNA sequence: TGTGCCAGCAGCTTAGTGCCAGCGGGAGGATACAATGAGCAGTTCTTC. As protein: CASSLVPAGGYNEQFF. This sequence joins TRBV7-2 and TRBJ2-1, with 9 positions matching TRBD2. The CDR3 extends over 16 amino acids. Germline-derived CDR1 and CDR2 are SGHTA and FQGNSA. The ends lost 1 base at V and 4 bases at J; junction bases unmatched: 5.

In this sample, this clonotype turned up many times. CDR3: CASSQGLLLTGELFF. The DNA for the CDR3 is TGTGCCAGCAGCCAAGGACTATTACTCACCGGGGAGCTGTTTTTT. The J gene is TRBJ2-2, the V gene TRBV3-1; D is possibly TRBD2 (5 bases). CDR3 length equals 15 residues. V lost 1 base, J lost 4 bases, and 10 bases lay in between. Per the germline V gene, CDR1 is LGHDT and CDR2 is YNNKEL (reference sequence).

At least ten counts were recorded for this clonotype. The rearrangement uses TRBV29-1 and TRBJ2-2, with TRBD2 identical over 7 bases. Germline-derived CDR1 and CDR2 are SQVTM and ANQGSEA. CDR3 length: 14 residues. The V and J ends lost 4 bases and 3 bases, in that order; junction bases with no gene match: 5. CDR3 in amino acids: CSVVGLDDTGELFF. The CDR3, as DNA: TGCAGCGTTGTAGGACTAGATGACACCGGGGAGCTGTTTTTT.

In its sample, this clonotype was seen many times. The gene calls are TRBV5-1 and TRBJ2-1, with D possibly matching TRBD2 (5 bases). Germline CDR1 and CDR2: SGHRS and YFSETQ. The CDR3 has 17 residues. Trimming shortened V by 0 bases and J by 0 bases, and 13 bases separated the two germline ends. CDR3: CASSLGLLGSSYNEQFF. Here the CDR3 DNA reads TGCGCCAGCAGCTTGGGCCTACTAGGGAGCTCCTACAATGAGCAGTTCTTC.